This TCR beta chain was recovered during a study of blood T cells in healthy people across ages (dated by TCRdb to between 2014 and 2017). In the study overall: Template switching captured roughly one uniquely barcoded TCR beta cDNA molecule per two T cells in model experiments. Age-related changes in TCR beta repertoire diversity were measured in the study by deep sequencing normalized with unique cDNA molecular identifiers. The study analyzed two additional independent replicas of 1 million unique cDNA reads from the same blood draw for two donors, one aged 18 to 29 and one aged 80 or older. The donors were divided into four age groups: young (average approximately 15 years), middle-aged (over 35), aged (about 60) and long-lived (about 79). The research as a whole found: Estimates of total diversity based on one million sequenced T cells were regarded as lower bounds and as underestimates. Compared with the aged group, the long-lived group had more naive CD4+ T cells, fewer expanded clones and increased TCR diversity, suggesting age selection. The CMV infection status of donors was not known, potentially confounding age-related changes in expanded clonotypes. Observed TCR beta diversity per million T cells fell roughly linearly with age, and a significant reduction was already apparent by age roughly 40. Since profiling was done on bulk unsorted PBMCs, naive and antigen-experienced compartments could not be conclusively compared. The percentage of naive T cells measured by flow cytometry correlated strongly with observed TCR beta diversity.

Concerning this clonotype itself: Its antigen is unknown. Per-base quality was not reported, and no clone a single base away is much larger than it.

Receptors were amplified or captured by 5' RACE. Sequencer: Illumina HiSeq 2500. A second PCR of roughly 6 to 11 cycles was run with a J-beta primer mix and a sample-barcoded 5' primer. A template-switch 5' adaptor carrying 12 random nucleotides introduced a unique molecular identifier onto each TCR beta cDNA molecule. At least 3 million CDR3-containing paired-end reads were obtained from each sample. All of the RNA was converted into first-strand cDNA using the Mint cDNA synthesis kit, with a TRBC-specific oligonucleotide serving as the primer. Following uracil-DNA glycosylase treatment, a first 18-cycle PCR with universal primers M1SS and BC2_uni_R was performed on all cDNA. In the source study's methods: For normalization, 1 million high-quality reads were randomly selected from each sample, with every read carrying a distinct molecular identifier. Reads sharing molecular identifiers were discarded rather than binned into consensus sequences. MiTCR, set to a Q25 quality threshold and the strictest error-elimination algorithm, was used for CDR3 identification, clonotype clustering and error correction. A nonparametric unseen species model with Euler transformation was used to estimate lower-bound total TCR beta diversity. TCRdb trimmed the raw reads at Q25, called clones with MiXCR and kept productive beta chains. Each CDR3 protein appears once, grouped with its most common genes and DNA. The V and J calls and clone size come from TCRdb's table, not from the authors' own analysis. This sample comprises roughly 800,000 distinct CDR3 sequences, roughly 24% of them detected only once. The ten most abundant clones make up 3% of the sample.

The donors were 40 or so Caucasian individuals from Russia, aged roughly 6 to 90 years, who were systemically healthy. Around 10 milliliters of peripheral blood were drawn from each donor into EDTA-treated Vacutainer tubes. Ficoll-Paque density-gradient centrifugation was used to isolate PBMCs, with at least 7 million obtained per sample. Total RNA, at least 6 micrograms per sample, was extracted from PBMCs with Trizol reagent. Naive CD45RAhigh/CD27high T cell percentages were measured by flow cytometry on a PBMC aliquot from every donor. Including cysteine and phenylalanine, the CDR3 has 13 amino acids. The read is trimmed to its CDR3 DNA, 39 bases read in frame from base 1. The germline V gene specifies ENHRY as CDR1 and SYGVKD as CDR2. The data were also submitted as part of a second study, on T cells of mothers and their children. As the second publication notes: Nine systemically healthy Caucasian individuals, comprising three mothers and their six children, were included as donors. cDNA synthesis consumed the entire amount of extracted RNA, loaded at approximately 1.6 ug RNA in each 15 ul reaction. In the second PCR, the M1S primer introduced both the sample barcodes and 2-4 random nucleotides. Over 8 million TCR beta CDR3 reads came from each mother, compared with millions of reads from each child. Thymic selection shapes the output of TCR recombination in a similar way in related and unrelated pairs, and inherited differences have a minor effect. Related mother-child pairs always showed normalized repertoire overlap that was slightly higher than in unrelated mother-child pairs, though the difference was never significant. Persistent microchimeric T cell clones were not detected, at a sensitivity of 85 to 100 clones per million clonotypes. Deep NGS was used in the study to compare the TCR beta repertoires of mothers and children and to look for features that separate related mother-child pairs from unrelated individuals. On average, the children were approximately 11 +/- 4 years old, while the mothers were approximately 40 +/- 4 years old. After adapters were ligated using NEBNext reagents, the libraries underwent 100+100 nt paired-end sequencing on an Illumina HiSeq 2000. To prevent cross-contamination, the mother and child libraries were prepared a month apart and were sequenced in separate runs. For each donor, somewhere between roughly 500,000 and 2,100,000 distinct TCR beta clonotypes were identified. Naive TCR beta clonotypes were estimated from low-frequency clonotypes matched to each donor's FACS-determined naive share, without sorting.

The rearranged chain carries TRBV10-3 and TRBJ2-5, and possibly TRBD2, on 5 matching bases. The DNA end favors TRBJ2-7, so the J call may be wrong. The receptor's source is a boy aged 5-17 years in good health. Sequencing was done on a sample of blood. The nucleotides are TGTGCCGTACGTCGGGGAGTCGAGGACGAGCAGTACTTC. Translated, this gives CAVRRGVEDEQYF.